Listed here are 8 T cell receptor beta chains from one sample, sequenced in a study of regulatory T cells in long-lasting Graves disease. Time point here: newly diagnosed GD, antithyroid drugs for less than 3 months. From RNA extracted from PBMCs, the TCR library was made. Researchers made TCR beta libraries by using iRepertoire HTBI primers and running Arm-PCR on CDR3 regions. TCRdb called the multiplex PCR reads again in MiXCR, with one record for every CDR3 protein. The table has some 490,000 distinct CDR3 sequences, approximately 12% seen once; the top ten hold 8% to 10%. The data also belong to a second study, concerning T cells in Graves' hyperthyroidism and ophthalmopathy.

The sequencing here drew on peripheral blood mononuclear cells (PBMCs), taken at new diagnosis, from a patient treated with antithyroid drugs. The receptor source for this set is a woman in her 30s with Graves disease.

As concerns this clonotype: A much bigger clone sits one base away, suggesting this may be a read error. V is TRBV6-9 and J is TRBJ2-2; possible D gene TRBD2, 5 bases. The CDR3 has 15 amino acids. Germline values: CDR1 MNHGY, CDR2 SVAAGI. The V and J ends lost 3 bases and 7 bases respectively, with 15 bases between them. This CDR3 reads CASSYRIDRDGELFF. The DNA of the CDR3 is TGTGCCAGCAGTTACCGAATCGATCGGGACGGGGAGCTGTTTTTT.

This clonotype has ten or more counts. The genes are TRBV28 and TRBJ2-3; 8 bases are shared with TRBD2. Trimming removed 2 bases from V and 8 bases from J; junction bases left unmatched: 9. CDR3 length: 15 residues. Per the germline V gene, CDR1 is MDHEN and CDR2 is SYDVKM. The CDR3 here is CASSLVGRAVGTQYF. The CDR3 coding sequence is TGTGCCAGCAGTTTAGTCGGGAGGGCCGTAGGTACGCAGTATTTT. Full variable domain (missing parts from reference TRBV28 and TRBJ2-3): DVKVTQSSRYLVKRTGEKVFLECVQDMDHENMFWYRQDPGLGLRLIYFSYDVKMKEKGDIPEGYSVSREKKERFSLILESASTNQTSMYLCASSLVGRAVGTQYFGPGTRLTVL.

This clonotype was picked up a small number of times. A much larger clone sits a single nucleotide away, making a read error possible. The chain joins TRBV9 to TRBJ2-5; D unclear. Trimming cost V 4 bases and J 0 bases, with 4 bases left between them. Germline loops: CDR1 SGDLS, CDR2 YYNGEE. This CDR3 contains 12 residues. CDR3 nucleotides: TGTGCCAGCAGCTGGGACCAAGAGACCCAGTACTTC. Its protein product is CASSWDQETQYF.

This clonotype was seen repeatedly, ten times or more. The chain joins TRBV10-2 to TRBJ2-3, with 7 bases fitting TRBD2. V dropped 9 bases and J dropped 6; count of bases not matched to a gene: 15. In germline, CDR1 is WSHSY, CDR2 SAAADI. CDR3 length: 15 amino acids. As DNA, the CDR3 is TGCGCCAGTTTACCTGGACCCGGGAGGTCGGATACGCAGTATTTT. As protein: CASLPGPGRSDTQYF.

This clonotype came up many times. This chain connects TRBV6-1 to TRBJ2-1; the match to TRBD2 covers 10 bases. V was clipped by 1 base and J by 7 bases; unmatched bases: 7. The germline gives CDR1 MNHNS, CDR2 SASEGT. The CDR3 totals 16 residues. CDR3 residues: CASSEEMGLAWNEQFF. As DNA, the CDR3 is TGTGCCAGCAGTGAAGAAATGGGACTAGCGTGGAATGAGCAGTTCTTC.

This clonotype was seen many times. J is TRBJ2-2 and V is TRBV7-3; D gene unclear. CDR3 size: 15 residues. Germline assignment: CDR1 SGHTA and CDR2 FQGTGA. V was cut by 5 bases and J by 0 bases, with 10 bases left in between. In DNA form, the CDR3 reads TGTGCCAGCAGCCCACCAAACGCGAACACCGGGGAGCTGTTTTTT. This sequence encodes CASSPPNANTGELFF.

The genes are TRBV24-1 and TRBJ1-5; D gene uncertain. Looked up from germline, CDR1 is KGHDR and CDR2 is SFDVKD. The ends were cut back, 2 bases at V and 6 bases at J, with 10 bases in the middle. The CDR3 runs 14 residues. The DNA of the CDR3 is TGTGCCACCAGTGATTCACGTCAGGTTCAGCCCCAGCATTTT. It translates to CATSDSRQVQPQHF.

Many counts were recorded for this clonotype. The chain carries TRBV20-1 and TRBJ2-7, with D tentatively TRBD2 (7 bases). The CDR3 runs to 16 residues. V lost 6 bases and J 0 bases, leaving 21 bases between the germline ends. In germline, CDR1 is DFQATT, CDR2 SNEGSKA (reference sequence). The DNA of the CDR3 is TGCAGTGCCCCTGGGTCGGGGGGCCCTTCCTCCTACGAGCAGTACTTC. This codes for CSAPGSGGPSSYEQYF.